Below, 21 T cell receptor beta chains from the same sample are listed, as sequenced in a study of CXCR3-negative and CXCR3-positive naive CD8 T cells. Regarding the study as a whole: Naive CXCR3-positive cells had TRB CDR3s more hydrophobic than those of CXCR3-negative naive cells.

Via 5' RACE with UMI labels, TRB cDNA libraries were prepared. From its re-call of the 5' RACE reads, TCRdb lists each CDR3 protein once, without DNA. The specimen's table records more than 100,000 distinct CDR3 sequences. These TCRs' antigens remain unknown. Sequencing used naive CXCR3+ CD8+ T cells from blood. Subset described: CD45RO-CCR7+CD27+CD95- naive CD8+ T cells expressing CXCR3 (TNR3+). The receptor source for this set is a human donor in good health. Some clones in this sample may be carry-over from other donors' samples.

The chain carries TRBV29-1 and TRBJ2-2; TCRdb reports TRBD1, a call that lacks DNA to check it against. Germline CDR1 reads SQVTM; CDR2 reads ANQGSEA. The CDR3 extends over 17 amino acids. The CDR3 sequence is CSVEDPIDRPNTGELFF.

CDR3 protein: CASSLHQPGLAGLTLNNEQFF. V usage is TRBV7-2 and J usage is TRBJ2-1; TCRdb's D gene call, TRBD2, goes unchecked for lack of DNA. CDR3 length: 21 amino acids. Germline lookup yields CDR1 SGHTA and CDR2 FQGNSA.

The rearrangement uses TRBV28 and TRBJ1-1. The length of the CDR3 is 15 residues. CDR1 is MDHEN, CDR2 SYDVKM, per germline. CDR3 region: CASSPTSRGNTEAFF.

The chain joins TRBV2 to TRBJ2-7; there is no DNA to check the TCRdb D call of TRBD1. This CDR3 spans 17 amino acids. Germline lookup yields CDR1 SNHLY and CDR2 FYNNEI. The CDR3 reads CASSRGTGPWESYEQYF.

The V and J genes are TRBV28 and TRBJ1-1; checking the TCRdb D call of TRBD1 is not possible without DNA. From germline, CDR1 is MDHEN and CDR2 SYDVKM. This CDR3 is built from 14 residues. Here the CDR3 reads CASSPRDKDTEAFF.

V gene TRBV4-1 combines with J gene TRBJ2-7; TCRdb's assignment of TRBD1 cannot be checked, as there is no DNA. The CDR3 consists of 14 residues. CDR1 and CDR2 from the germline V gene are MGHRA and YSYEKL. The CDR3 spells CASSSRQGDYEQYF.

The chain links TRBV6-2 or TRBV6-3 to TRBJ2-1; TCRdb gives TRBD2 as the D gene, but with no DNA this cannot be confirmed. CDR1 and CDR2 (germline): MNHEY, SVGEGT. The CDR3 runs to 14 residues. CDR3 in amino acids: CASRRGGEYNEQFF.

The chain has TRBV5-1 and TRBJ2-5; TCRdb names TRBD2, which stays unverified in the absence of DNA. Looked up from germline, CDR1 is SGHRS and CDR2 is YFSETQ. The CDR3 runs 16 residues. CDR3 amino acids: CASSLVGGSFQETQYF.

This rearrangement joins TRBV5-1 to TRBJ2-7. The length of the CDR3 is 15 residues. The germline gives CDR1 SGHRS, CDR2 YFSETQ. The CDR3 loop is CASSLGVGGSYEQYF.

CDR3 sequence reads: CASSQVAGIEETQYF. J is TRBJ2-5 and V is TRBV4-1; the TRBD2 assignment by TCRdb is unverifiable without DNA. This CDR3 spans 15 amino acids. The germline V gene encodes CDR1 MGHRA and CDR2 YSYEKL.

The chain recombines TRBV29-1 with TRBJ2-2; lacking DNA, the TRBD1 call made by TCRdb goes unchecked. Germline V gene sequence: CDR1 SQVTM, CDR2 ANQGSEA. The CDR3 covers 18 residues. The CDR3 region is CSVEDPTSDRAGTGELFF.

The V gene is TRBV7-8, the J gene TRBJ2-7; TCRdb names TRBD2, which stays unverified in the absence of DNA. CDR1 and CDR2 (germline): SGHVS, FQNEAQ. The CDR3 covers 17 residues. The CDR3: CASSLVLAGGQWGEQYF. The whole variable domain, remainder taken from reference TRBV7-8 and TRBJ2-7, is GAGVSQSPRYKVAKRGQDVALRCDPISGHVSLFWYQQALGQGPEFLTYFQNEAQLDKSGLPSDRFFAERPEGSVSTLKIQRTQQEDSAVYLCASSLVLAGGQWGEQYFGPGTRLTVT.

This chain joins TRBV28 and TRBJ2-7; the D call of TRBD1 rests on TCRdb alone, since no DNA is present to check it. The CDR3 totals 18 residues. Germline values: CDR1 MDHEN, CDR2 SYDVKM. This CDR3 reads CASSSPMLQGGWSYEQYF.

This chain uses TRBV4-1 with TRBJ2-2; TCRdb designates TRBD1, a call that cannot be tested without DNA. This CDR3 comprises 15 residues. Germline V CDR1 and CDR2: MGHRA, YSYEKL. CDR3 residues: CASSQDPGVTGELFF.

This chain links TRBV7-9 with TRBJ2-5. The CDR3 extends over 12 amino acids. Germline CDR1 and CDR2: SEHNR and FQNEAQ (reference sequence). The CDR3 is CASSSMQETQYF.

This chain connects TRBV29-1 to TRBJ2-7. The germline V gene has CDR1 SQVTM and CDR2 ANQGSEA. There are 17 residues in the CDR3. CDR3 protein: CSVEDPSGPGGSYEQYF.

The gene calls are TRBV28 and TRBJ2-3. CDR1 is MDHEN and CDR2 is SYDVKM in the germline V gene. This CDR3 is built from 15 residues. Here the CDR3 reads CASSFSIGGTDTQYF.

The V call is TRBV6-2 or TRBV6-3, the J call TRBJ2-7. In germline, CDR1 is MNHEY, CDR2 SVGEGT. The CDR3 is 13 amino acids. Here the CDR3 reads CASSYPGHHEQYF.

The rearrangement links TRBV4-1 to TRBJ1-2. There are 15 residues in the CDR3. Germline CDR1 MGHRA, CDR2 YSYEKL. The CDR3 region is CASSQEEFSNYGYTF.

The CDR3 region is CASSLESDPQYF. The chain uses TRBV5-1 and TRBJ2-5. The CDR3 consists of 12 residues. Germline assignment: CDR1 SGHRS and CDR2 YFSETQ.

CDR3 residues: CASGSGRAQYF. The J gene is TRBJ2-7, the V gene TRBV28; TCRdb's assignment of TRBD2 cannot be checked, as there is no DNA. The CDR3 length is 11 residues. Per the germline V gene, CDR1 is MDHEN and CDR2 is SYDVKM.